The 23 T cell receptor beta chains below were found in one sample sequenced in a study of early T cells in non-severe SARS-CoV-2 infection. TCRdb used MiXCR to reprocess the 5' RACE reads, holding one entry per CDR3 protein. There are fewer than 100,000 distinct CDR3 sequences in the sample; roughly 5.7% occur only once, and roughly 8% lies in the top ten. Sample: whole blood. Receptors were obtained from an adult who was a healthcare worker with PCR-confirmed SARS-CoV-2 infection or an uninfected control (not recorded which).

The gene calls are TRBV12-3 or TRBV12-4 and TRBJ1-2; TRBD1 agrees at 8 bases. J gave up 8 bases and V 6 bases, and 8 bases lay outside the gene matches. This CDR3 has 13 amino acids. CDR3 loop: CASRPGQEKGYTF. In DNA form, the CDR3 reads TGTGCCAGCAGACCGGGACAGGAGAAAGGCTACACCTTC.

Only a few counts were recorded for this clonotype. V is TRBV7-9 and J is TRBJ2-1; possibly TRBD1 for D (6 bases). The CDR3 spans 13 residues. The V gene's germline CDR1 is SEHNR and CDR2 FQNEAQ (reference sequence). V gave up 0 bases and J gave up 8 bases, with 8 bases separating them. The CDR3 sequence: CASSLARGDEQFF. In DNA form, the CDR3 reads TGTGCCAGCAGCTTAGCCAGGGGAGATGAGCAGTTCTTC.

In its sample, this clonotype was seen a few times. The V call is TRBV10-1, the J call TRBJ1-1, with D unresolved. The length of the CDR3 is 11 residues. V shed 10 bases and J shed 1 base, with 7 bases lying between them. Germline V CDR1 and CDR2: WNHNN, SYGVQD (reference sequence). The CDR3 is CATAGNTEAFF. The CDR3 DNA is TGCGCCACAGCCGGGAACACTGAAGCTTTCTTT.

The genes are TRBV25-1 and TRBJ2-7; 9 bases are a match to TRBD1. Germline CDR1 is MGHDK and CDR2 is SYGVNS. V gave up 6 bases and J gave up 1 base; unmatched junction bases: 7. This CDR3 contains 15 residues. The CDR3 bases are TGTGCCAGCAGCGCCGGGACAGGGACTTCCTACGAGCAGTACTTC. Translation gives CASSAGTGTSYEQYF.

This clonotype was observed a few times. The chain uses TRBV7-9 and TRBJ2-3, with a weak D call TRBD1 (6 bases). Trimming stripped 0 bases from V and 3 bases from J, with 13 bases between. The length of the CDR3 is 16 residues. The germline CDR1 and CDR2 sequences are SEHNR and FQNEAQ (reference sequence). The CDR3 nucleotides read TGTGCCAGCAGCTTAGCCGGGACATTCGGGACAGATACGCAGTATTTT. Its protein is CASSLAGTFGTDTQYF.

This clonotype was counted at least ten times. This chain joins TRBV18 and TRBJ1-6; a possible D gene is TRBD1 (5 bases). Germline V gives CDR1 KGHSH, CDR2 LQKENI. This CDR3 comprises 18 residues. The V end was cut by 2 bases, the J end by 0 bases, with 14 bases between. In DNA form, the CDR3 reads TGTGCCAGCTCACCATCGACATTTGGGGGCTCCTATAATTCACCCCTCCACTTT. Amino acid sequence: CASSPSTFGGSYNSPLHF.

This clonotype was observed at least ten times. The junction does not match germline at one end; this may be a read error. The gene calls are TRBV7-2 and TRBJ2-6, with D unclear. The CDR3 totals 17 residues. CDR1 and CDR2 from the germline V gene are SGHTA and FQGNSA. DNA of the CDR3: TGTGCCAGCAGCACGATGGCTACCTCCTCTAGGGCCAACGTCCTGACTTTC. It specifies CASSTMATSSRANVLTF.

This clonotype was picked up many times. This sequence joins TRBV10-2 and TRBJ2-2; D may be TRBD1 (6 bases). Between the trimmed V and J ends, which lost 0 bases and 4 bases, there was a span of 12 bases. Germline V CDR1 and CDR2: WSHSY, SAAADI. The CDR3 contains 16 residues. CDR3 DNA sequence: TGCGCCAGCAGTGAGTCGAGTAGGGGGTCCACCGGGGAGCTGTTTTTT. Translated: CASSESSRGSTGELFF.

This chain uses TRBV6-5 with TRBJ1-1; 8 bases agree with TRBD1. J was trimmed by 2 bases and V by 6 bases; bases with no gene match: 8. This CDR3 is built from 15 residues. Looked up from germline, CDR1 is MNHEY and CDR2 is SVGAGI. CDR3 protein: CASRPGTGENTEAFF. CDR3 nucleotides: TGTGCCAGCAGACCCGGGACAGGAGAAAACACTGAAGCTTTCTTT.

There are many counts of this clonotype. The chain is built from TRBV9 and TRBJ2-7; D call uncertain. The CDR3 has 13 amino acids. Germline CDR1 and CDR2: SGDLS and YYNGEE. The V and J ends lost 2 bases and 3 bases respectively, with 9 bases between them. CDR3 sequence reads: CASSVSGGYEQYF. CDR3 nucleotides: TGTGCCAGCAGCGTCAGTGGCGGCTACGAGCAGTACTTC.

This clonotype came up many times. The chain recombines TRBV11-2 with TRBJ2-3; D might be TRBD1 (5 bases). The CDR3 loop spans 14 amino acids. Germline CDR1 is SGHAT and CDR2 is FQNNGV. The ends were cut back, 2 bases at V and 0 bases at J, with 6 bases in the middle. Here the CDR3 reads CASSLQGSTDTQYF. CDR3 in DNA: TGTGCCAGCAGCTTACAGGGTAGCACAGATACGCAGTATTTT.

This sequence joins TRBV13 and TRBJ2-1; 11 nucleotides line up with TRBD2. The CDR3 has 15 amino acids. J gave up 3 bases and V 5 bases, and 3 bases lay outside the gene matches. Germline V gene lookup returns CDR1 PRHDT and CDR2 FYEKMQ (reference sequence). CDR3 region: CASSQGTSGYNEQFF. The CDR3 nucleotides read TGTGCCAGCAGCCAAGGGACTAGCGGCTACAATGAGCAGTTCTTC.

The chain has TRBV18 and TRBJ2-7; tentatively, D is TRBD2 (5 bases). The CDR3 length is 15 residues. Trimming cost V 2 bases and J 5 bases, with 16 bases left between them. Germline lookup yields CDR1 KGHSH and CDR2 LQKENI. CDR3 residues: CASSPGLRKRNEQYF. The CDR3 DNA sequence: TGTGCCAGCTCACCAGGTTTGAGGAAGCGGAACGAGCAGTACTTC. Full variable domain (rest looked up from reference TRBV18 and TRBJ2-7): NAGVMQNPRHLVRRRGQEARLRCSPMKGHSHVYWYRQLPEEGLKFMVYLQKENIIDESGMPKERFSAEFPKEGPSILRIQQVVRGDSAAYFCASSPGLRKRNEQYFGPGTRLTVT.

Points on this clonotype: A much larger clone is a single base away; this may be a read error. The V call is TRBV5-1, the J call TRBJ2-1; the D gene is possibly TRBD2 (6 bases). From germline, CDR1 is SGHRS and CDR2 YFSETQ. The CDR3 runs 13 residues. The CDR3 reads CASSSGLQGRQLF. For the CDR3, the DNA is TGCGCCAGCAGCTCGGGACTGCAGGGTCGGCAGCTCTTC.

This clonotype came up many times. The J gene is TRBJ1-5, the V gene TRBV20-1; D ambiguous. Trimming shortened V by 4 bases and J by 6 bases, and 16 bases separated the two germline ends. The CDR3 spans 14 residues. Germline V lookup: CDR1 DFQATT, CDR2 SNEGSKA (reference sequence). This CDR3 reads CSATAPLGRQPQHF. Here the CDR3 DNA reads TGCAGTGCTACAGCACCACTAGGGCGTCAGCCCCAGCATTTT.

This clonotype is deemed medium-sized (0.01 to 0.1%). The rearrangement joins TRBV30 to TRBJ2-7, with a possible D match to TRBD1 (6 bases). V was clipped by 5 bases and J by 0 bases, with 14 bases between them. Germline-derived CDR1 and CDR2 are GTSNPN and SVGIG (reference sequence). The CDR3 runs 14 residues. The CDR3 DNA reads TGTGCCTGGCTCCCGACAGGAAGCTCCTACGAGCAGTACTTC. Amino acids: CAWLPTGSSYEQYF. The variable domain in full, completed from reference TRBV30 and TRBJ2-7, reads SQTIHQWPATLVQPVGSPLSLECTVEGTSNPNLYWYRQAAGRGLQLLFYSVGIGQISSEVPQNLSASRPQDRQFILSSKKLLLSDSGFYLCAWLPTGSSYEQYFGPGTRLTVT.

This clonotype has just a few counts. This chain connects TRBV14 to TRBJ1-4, with D possibly being TRBD1 (5 bases). V lost 5 bases, J lost 5 bases, and 9 bases lay in between. Germline values: CDR1 SGHDN, CDR2 FVKESK. This CDR3 is built from 13 residues. CDR3 in amino acids: CASSRGRNEKLFF. CDR3 nucleotide sequence: TGTGCCAGCAGCAGGGGCAGGAATGAAAAACTGTTTTTT.

The sample holds a few counts of this clonotype. The chain links TRBV28 to TRBJ2-7; D might be TRBD1 or TRBD2, each matching 6 bases. Trimming cost V 7 bases and J 7 bases, with 14 bases left between them. Per germline, CDR1 MDHEN and CDR2 SYDVKM. The CDR3 is made up of 12 amino acids. The CDR3, as DNA: TGTGCCAGCACCCCTGGGGGGCAGGAGCAGTACTTC. Its translation: CASTPGGQEQYF.

This sequence joins TRBV20-1 and TRBJ1-1, with D unclear. Germline V gene data show CDR1 as DFQATT and CDR2 as SNEGSKA (reference sequence). The CDR3 consists of 13 residues. V shed 1 base and J shed 2 bases, with 8 bases lying between them. The CDR3 nucleotides read TGCAGTGCTAGAGGCAGGCTAAACACTGAAGCTTTCTTT. Amino acid sequence: CSARGRLNTEAFF.

J is TRBJ2-2 and V is TRBV29-1, with D perhaps matching TRBD1 (5 bases). Trimming removed 2 bases at V and 3 bases at J, with 7 bases between. CDR3 length: 13 amino acids. CDR1 SQVTM and CDR2 ANQGSEA come from the germline V gene. The chain's CDR3 is CSVESGYTGELFF. The DNA for the CDR3 is TGCAGCGTTGAATCAGGGTACACCGGGGAGCTGTTTTTT.

This clonotype turned up a few times. The rearrangement joins TRBV11-2 to TRBJ1-1; D unclear. Germline lookup yields CDR1 SGHAT and CDR2 FQNNGV. V was cut by 1 base and J by 12 bases, with 15 bases left in between. The CDR3 is 13 residues long. CDR3 coding DNA: TGTGCCAGCAGCTTAGCTAAGCGCGTCGAGACTTTCTTT. Its protein product is CASSLAKRVETFF. The full variable domain, completed using reference TRBV11-2 and TRBJ1-1, is EAGVAQSPRYKIIEKRQSVAFWCNPISGHATLYWYQQILGQGPKLLIQFQNNGVVDDSQLPKDRFSAERLKGVDSTLKIQPAKLEDSAVYLCASSLAKRVETFFGQGTRLTVV.

This clonotype was found many times. The rearrangement joins TRBV10-2 to TRBJ1-3; perhaps TRBD1 as D (5 bases). V lost 6 bases and J 3 bases, leaving 9 bases between the germline ends. Germline V gives CDR1 WSHSY, CDR2 SAAADI. This CDR3 is 13 amino acids long. CDR3 bases: TGCGCCAGCAGCCAGGGCGTTGGAAACACCATATATTTT. Its protein product is CASSQGVGNTIYF.

This clonotype was seen ten or more times. V usage is TRBV6-5 and J usage is TRBJ1-3; D remains ambiguous. V was pared by 0 bases and J by 6 bases, with 15 bases between. The CDR3 is 16 residues long. CDR1 is MNHEY and CDR2 is SVGAGI in the germline V gene. CDR3 sequence: CASSYSRESVANTIYF. The CDR3 nucleotides are TGTGCCAGCAGTTACTCAAGGGAGTCTGTTGCAAACACCATATATTTT.